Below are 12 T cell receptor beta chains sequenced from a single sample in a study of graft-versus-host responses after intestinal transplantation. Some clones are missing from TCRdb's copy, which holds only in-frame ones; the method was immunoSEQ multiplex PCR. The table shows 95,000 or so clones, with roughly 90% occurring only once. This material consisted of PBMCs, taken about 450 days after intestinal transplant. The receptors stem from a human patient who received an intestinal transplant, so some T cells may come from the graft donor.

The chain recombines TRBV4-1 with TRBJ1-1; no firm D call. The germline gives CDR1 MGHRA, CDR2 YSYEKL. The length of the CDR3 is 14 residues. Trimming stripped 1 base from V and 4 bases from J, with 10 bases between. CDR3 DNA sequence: TGCGCCAGCAGCCAAGTAGGCGATTCCACTGAAGCTTTCTTT. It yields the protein CASSQVGDSTEAFF.

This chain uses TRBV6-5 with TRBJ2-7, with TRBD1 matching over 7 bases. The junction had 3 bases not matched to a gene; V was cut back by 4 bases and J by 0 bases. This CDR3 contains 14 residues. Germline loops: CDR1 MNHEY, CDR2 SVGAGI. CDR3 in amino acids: CASSFGTVSYEQYF. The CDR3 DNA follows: TGTGCCAGCAGTTTCGGGACAGTCTCCTACGAGCAGTACTTC.

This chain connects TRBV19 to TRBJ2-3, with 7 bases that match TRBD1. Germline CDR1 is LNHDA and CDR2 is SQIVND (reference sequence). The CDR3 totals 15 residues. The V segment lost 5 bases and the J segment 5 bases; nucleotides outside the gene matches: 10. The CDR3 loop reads CASSAWDSTGDTQYF. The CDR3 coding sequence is TGTGCCAGTAGTGCGTGGGACAGTACTGGAGATACGCAGTATTTT.

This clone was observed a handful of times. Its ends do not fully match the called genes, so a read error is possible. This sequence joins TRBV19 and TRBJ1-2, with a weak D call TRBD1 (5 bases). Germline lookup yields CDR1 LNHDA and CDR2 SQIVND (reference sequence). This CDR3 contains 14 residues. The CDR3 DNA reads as TGTGCCAGTAGTTGGGGCCACGATTTGGGGTTGGTTGCCTTC. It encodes CASSWGHDLGLVAF.

CDR3 nucleotide sequence: TGCGCCAGCAGCTTGGCCGTCGGTCCGCCGGGACGCCATGGCTACACCTTC. The encoded protein is CASSLAVGPPGRHGYTF. The J gene is TRBJ1-2, the V gene TRBV5-1; D perhaps matches TRBD1 (5 bases). Trimming cost V 0 bases and J 6 bases, with 21 bases left between them. The length of the CDR3 is 17 residues. The germline gives CDR1 SGHRS, CDR2 YFSETQ.

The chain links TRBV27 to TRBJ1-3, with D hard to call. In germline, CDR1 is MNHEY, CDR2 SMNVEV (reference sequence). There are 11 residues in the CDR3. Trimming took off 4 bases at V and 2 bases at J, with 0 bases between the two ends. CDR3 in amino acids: CASSSGNTIYF. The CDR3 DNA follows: TGTGCCAGCAGTTCTGGAAACACCATATATTTT.

CDR3 sequence reads: CASSQDRNTEAFF. For the CDR3, the DNA is TGTGCCAGCAGCCAAGATCGAAACACTGAAGCTTTCTTT. The J gene is TRBJ1-1, the V gene TRBV4-2, with D uncertain. The length of the CDR3 is 13 residues. V lost 0 bases and J 2 bases, leaving 4 bases between the germline ends. Germline V lookup: CDR1 LGHNA, CDR2 YNFKEQ.

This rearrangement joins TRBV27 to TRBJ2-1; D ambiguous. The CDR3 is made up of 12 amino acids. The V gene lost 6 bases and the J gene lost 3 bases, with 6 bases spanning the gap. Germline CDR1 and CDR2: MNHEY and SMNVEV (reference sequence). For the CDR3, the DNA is TGTGCCAGCAGGAGGAGCTACAATGAGCAGTTCTTC. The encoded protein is CASRRSYNEQFF.

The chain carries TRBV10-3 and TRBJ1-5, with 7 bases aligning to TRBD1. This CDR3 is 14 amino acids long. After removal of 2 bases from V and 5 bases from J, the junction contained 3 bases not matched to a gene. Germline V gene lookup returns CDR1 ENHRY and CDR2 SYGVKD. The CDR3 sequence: CAISEGTDYQPQHF. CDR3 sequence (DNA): TGTGCCATCAGTGAGGGGACAGACTATCAGCCCCAGCATTTT.

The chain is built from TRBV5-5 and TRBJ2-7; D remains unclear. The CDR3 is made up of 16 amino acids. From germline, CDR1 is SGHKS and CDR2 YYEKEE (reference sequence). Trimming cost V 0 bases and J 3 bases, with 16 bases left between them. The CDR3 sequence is CASSLVVGQLNYEQYF. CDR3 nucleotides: TGTGCCAGCAGCTTGGTTGTAGGGCAGCTGAACTACGAGCAGTACTTC. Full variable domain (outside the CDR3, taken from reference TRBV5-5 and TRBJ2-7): DAGVTQSPTHLIKTRGQQVTLRCSPISGHKSVSWYQQVLGQGPQFIFQYYEKEERGRGNFPDRFSARQFPNYSSELNVNALLLGDSALYLCASSLVVGQLNYEQYFGPGTRLTVT.

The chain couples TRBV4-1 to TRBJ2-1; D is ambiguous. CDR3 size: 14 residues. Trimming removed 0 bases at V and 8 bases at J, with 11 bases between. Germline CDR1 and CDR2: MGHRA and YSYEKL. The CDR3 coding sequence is TGCGCCAGCAGCCAAGATCGAGTGACGGATGAGCAGTTCTTC. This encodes CASSQDRVTDEQFF.

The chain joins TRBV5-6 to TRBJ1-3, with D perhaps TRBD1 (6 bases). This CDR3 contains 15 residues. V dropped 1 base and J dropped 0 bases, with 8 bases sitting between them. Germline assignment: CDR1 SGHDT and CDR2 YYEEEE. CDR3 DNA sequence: TGTGCCAGCAGCTTGAGGGACAACTCTGGAAACACCATATATTTT. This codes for CASSLRDNSGNTIYF.